These 8 T cell receptor beta chains were all obtained from the same sample, sequenced in a study of T cell responses to AZD1222 COVID-19 vaccine. Assay: immunoSEQ multiplex PCR; the TCRdb copy retains only in-frame clones and omits some. The sample shows around 150,000 clones, roughly nine tenths of them seen only once. Sequencing used peripheral blood, obtained 28 days after the second AZD1222 dose. The source of these receptors is an adult who received the AZD1222 COVID-19 vaccine.

This rearrangement joins TRBV7-3 to TRBJ1-1; 7 nucleotides match TRBD1. This CDR3 is built from 13 residues. V was pared by 0 bases and J by 6 bases, with 1 base of the junction left unmatched. The V gene's germline CDR1 is SGHTA and CDR2 FQGTGA. CDR3 nucleotide sequence: TGTGCCAGCAGCTTAACGGACAGGTCTGAAGCTTTCTTT. Residues: CASSLTDRSEAFF.

This chain uses TRBV7-3 with TRBJ2-3; 12 bases match TRBD1. The CDR3 totals 17 residues. The germline CDR1 and CDR2 sequences are SGHTA and FQGTGA. Unmatched junction bases numbered 4, after V lost 2 bases and J lost 1 base. CDR3 sequence (DNA): TGTGCCAGCAGCTTATTAGGGACAGGGGGCCGCACAGATACGCAGTATTTT. Translation gives CASSLLGTGGRTDTQYF.

The rearrangement links TRBV3-1 (or the pseudogene TRBV3-2) to TRBJ2-3, with 7 bases identical to TRBD2. Germline V gene lookup returns CDR1 LGHDT and CDR2 YNNKEL (reference sequence). The CDR3 is 13 amino acids. J lost 15 bases, V lost 1 base, and 10 bases had no gene match. DNA of the CDR3: TGTGCCAGCAGCCAAGTTGCGACTAGCTCCAGCTATTTT. Amino acids: CASSQVATSSSYF.

V and J are TRBV7-9 and TRBJ1-2; D gene unclear. CDR3 length equals 15 residues. V lost 1 base, J lost 4 bases, and 13 bases lay in between. The germline CDR1 and CDR2 sequences are SEHNR and FQNEAQ (reference sequence). The CDR3 sequence: CASSLGGEGIYGYTF. The CDR3 coding sequence is TGTGCCAGCAGCTTAGGGGGTGAGGGAATCTATGGCTACACCTTC.

The chain combines TRBV19 with TRBJ1-1; D gene ambiguous. The germline gives CDR1 LNHDA, CDR2 SQIVND (reference sequence). The CDR3 runs to 13 residues. With 4 bases removed from V and 3 bases from J, the gap between germline ends came to 9 bases. The CDR3 here is CASSTNRDTEAFF. CDR3 in DNA: TGTGCCAGTAGTACGAACCGGGACACTGAAGCTTTCTTT. Filled out from reference TRBV19 and TRBJ1-1, the complete variable domain reads DGGITQSPKYLFRKEGQNVTLSCEQNLNHDAMYWYRQDPGQGLRLIYYSQIVNDFQKGDIAEGYSVSREKKESFPLTVTSAQKNPTAFYLCASSTNRDTEAFFGQGTRLTVV.

This rearrangement joins TRBV4-2 to TRBJ1-2; D unclear. V was clipped by 2 bases and J by 6 bases, with 10 bases between them. CDR1 is LGHNA, CDR2 YNFKEQ, per germline. CDR3 length: 13 residues. CDR3 in amino acids: CASSQQEMHGYTF. CDR3 DNA: TGTGCCAGCAGCCAACAGGAGATGCATGGCTACACCTTC.

The chain uses TRBV5-6 and TRBJ2-1; D perhaps matches TRBD2 (6 bases). V was shortened by 0 bases and J by 6 bases, with 16 bases between the two germline ends. Germline values: CDR1 SGHDT, CDR2 YYEEEE. This CDR3 has 16 amino acids. The chain's CDR3 is CASSLVEGIIVNEQFF. DNA for the CDR3: TGTGCCAGCAGCTTGGTGGAGGGGATCATAGTCAATGAGCAGTTCTTC.

V usage is TRBV6-1 and J usage is TRBJ2-7; weak D call: TRBD1 (6 bases). The germline V gene has CDR1 MNHNS and CDR2 SASEGT. Trimming stripped 0 bases from V and 4 bases from J, with 13 bases between. The CDR3 is made up of 15 amino acids. The CDR3 is CASSEAQGGRYEQYF. In DNA, the CDR3 is TGTGCCAGCAGTGAAGCGCAAGGGGGTAGGTACGAGCAGTACTTC.